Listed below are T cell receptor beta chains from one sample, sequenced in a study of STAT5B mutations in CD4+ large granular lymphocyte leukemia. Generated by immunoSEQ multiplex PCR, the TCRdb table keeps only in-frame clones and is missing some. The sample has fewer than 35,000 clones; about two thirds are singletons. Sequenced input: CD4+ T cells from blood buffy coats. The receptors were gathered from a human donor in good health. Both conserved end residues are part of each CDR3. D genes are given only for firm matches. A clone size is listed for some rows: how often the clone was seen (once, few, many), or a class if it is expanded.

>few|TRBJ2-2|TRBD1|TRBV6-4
TGTGCCAGCAGTTCGCAGGGGGACACCGGGGAGCTGTTTTTT
CASSSQGDTGELFF
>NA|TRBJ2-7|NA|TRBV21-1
TGTGCCAGCAGCAAAGCCTCCAGGGACCACGAGCAGTACTTC
CASSKASRDHEQYF
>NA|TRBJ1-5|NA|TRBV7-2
TGTGCCAGCAGCTTAGACTATGGGCAGCCCCAGCATTTT
CASSLDYGQPQHF
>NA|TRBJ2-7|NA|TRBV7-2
TGTGCCAGCAGCTTAAAGCGGGGATGGGGGGGCCACGTCGGGCAGTACTTC
CASSLKRGWGGHVGQYF
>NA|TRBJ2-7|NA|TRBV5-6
TGTGCCAGCAGTCCGACAGGTCGGTACGAGCAGTACTTC
CASSPTGRYEQYF
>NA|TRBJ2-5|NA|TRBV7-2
TGTGCCAGCACCCCATGGGGGGGCGACGAGACCCAGTACTTC
CASTPWGGDETQYF
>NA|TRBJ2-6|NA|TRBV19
TGTGCCAGTGCTGCATTCACCACCAACGTCCTGACTTTC
CASAAFTTNVLTF
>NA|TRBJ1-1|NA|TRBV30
TGTGCCTCCACTACCGGGGTCACTGAAGCTTTCTTT
CASTTGVTEAFF
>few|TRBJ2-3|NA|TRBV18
TGTGCCAGCTCACCAGGGGCTGATACGCAGTATTTT
CASSPGADTQYF
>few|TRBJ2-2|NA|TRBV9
TGTGCCAGCAGCGTAGAGAGTGAAAACACCGGGGAGCTGTTTTTT
CASSVESENTGELFF
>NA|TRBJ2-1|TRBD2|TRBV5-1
TGCGCCAGCAGCTTGGAAGCGGGGCTCCCAAGTGAGCAGTTCTTC
CASSLEAGLPSEQFF
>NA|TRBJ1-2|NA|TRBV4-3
TGCGCCAGCAGCCTAATACTCAGAGCTAACTATGGCTACACCTTC
CASSLILRANYGYTF
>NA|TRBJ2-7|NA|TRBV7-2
TGTGCCAGCAGCCCCCGGGTCGGGACGGTCTCCTACGAGCAGTACTTC
CASSPRVGTVSYEQYF
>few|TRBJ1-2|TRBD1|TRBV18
TGTGCCAGCTCACCGGGACAGGGGCTCTATGGCTACACCTTC
CASSPGQGLYGYTF
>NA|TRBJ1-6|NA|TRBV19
TGTGCCAGTAGTGCCCGAAGGCCCCTTTATGGCTCACCCCTCCACTTT
CASSARRPLYGSPLHF
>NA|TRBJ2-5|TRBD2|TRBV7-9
TGTGCCAGCAGCTTTTGGCGGGGGGAGACCCAGTACTTC
CASSFWRGETQYF
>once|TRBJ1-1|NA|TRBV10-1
TGCGCCAGCCCCGGGACCAACTTAGGAAACACTGAAGCTTTCTTT
CASPGTNLGNTEAFF
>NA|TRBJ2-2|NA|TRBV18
TGTGCCAGCTCAGCCTCCGAGGGCTCGGGGGAGCTGTTTTTT
CASSASEGSGELFF
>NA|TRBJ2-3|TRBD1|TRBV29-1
TGCAGTCAGGGGGCTACAGATACGCAGTATTTT
CSQGATDTQYF
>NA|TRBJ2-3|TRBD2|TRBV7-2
TGTGCCAGCAGCTTAGATGGCGGGGGACTCGCAGATACGCAGTATTTT
CASSLDGGGLADTQYF
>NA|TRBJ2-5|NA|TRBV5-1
TGCGCCAGCAGCCCGGGCCGGTGGGCAGAACAAGAGACCCAGTACTTC
CASSPGRWAEQETQYF
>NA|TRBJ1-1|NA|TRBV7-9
TGTGCCAGCAGCCCGGCAGTAAACGCTGATTTGAACACTGAAGCTTTCTTT
CASSPAVNADLNTEAFF
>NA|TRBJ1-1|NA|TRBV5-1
TGCGCCAGCAGCTGGCAGGGACGGAACACTGAAGCTTTCTTT
CASSWQGRNTEAFF